What follows are 22 T cell receptor beta chains derived from one specimen sequenced in a study of post-analysis software for immune sequencing data. Their specific antigens are unknown. Study-level points and caveats: Roughly five TRBV segments appeared more often in patients than in controls, and TRBV5-6, TRBV5-1 and TRBV20-1 were among these.

Unique molecular identifiers tagged the TCR beta cDNA libraries. MiXCR was run by TCRdb on the PCR reads, yielding one entry per CDR3 protein. The sample lists under 900,000 distinct CDR3 sequences, around 50% occurring once. Sequencing used blood. The receptors derive from a girl aged 10-17 years with multiple sclerosis.

The chain links TRBV30 to TRBJ2-1, with D tentatively TRBD1 or TRBD2 (5 bases each). V lost 5 bases, J lost 2 bases, and 16 bases lay in between. The CDR3 loop spans 15 amino acids. From germline, CDR1 is GTSNPN and CDR2 SVGIG (reference sequence). CDR3 nucleotide sequence: TGTGCCTGGGGGGGAGATGGGAACACCTACAATGAGCAGTTCTTC. It specifies CAWGGDGNTYNEQFF.

The V call is TRBV20-1, the J call TRBJ2-7; tentatively, D is TRBD2 (5 bases). V lost 4 bases, J lost 0 bases, and 13 bases lay in between. Looked up from germline, CDR1 is DFQATT and CDR2 is SNEGSKA (reference sequence). The CDR3 loop spans 14 amino acids. CDR3 bases: TGCAGTGCTATTAAGGCGGGCCCCTCCTACGAGCAGTACTTC. It yields the protein CSAIKAGPSYEQYF.

The chain joins TRBV27 to TRBJ2-5; 9 bases fit TRBD1. The J call may be incorrect, as the DNA end agrees better with TRBJ2-7. Per the germline V gene, CDR1 is MNHEY and CDR2 is SMNVEV (reference sequence). The CDR3 consists of 17 residues. The CDR3 nucleotides read TGTGCCAGCAGTCACCTACGACGGACAGGGGCTAGCTACGAGCAGTACTTC. Translation: CASSHLRRTGASYEQYF.

This clonotype was picked up a small number of times. This chain joins TRBV20-1 and TRBJ2-5; 10 bases align to TRBD1. The ends lost 5 bases at V and 5 bases at J; junction bases unmatched: 14. Germline CDR1 and CDR2: DFQATT and SNEGSKA (reference sequence). CDR3 length: 16 amino acids. The CDR3 here is CSAHPRDRGATETQYF. In DNA, the CDR3 is TGCAGTGCTCACCCCCGGGACAGGGGCGCAACGGAGACCCAGTACTTC.

The chain carries TRBV2 and TRBJ1-2; the match to TRBD1 covers 7 bases. Germline trimming cut 5 bases from V and 3 bases from J; bases unmatched to any gene: 12. In germline, CDR1 is SNHLY, CDR2 FYNNEI. CDR3 length: 16 amino acids. The CDR3: CASSSNRDRGDYGYTF. The CDR3 bases are TGTGCCAGCAGTTCAAATCGGGACAGAGGAGACTATGGCTACACCTTC.

V is TRBV30 and J is TRBJ2-1; TRBD2 matches at 8 bases. Germline CDR1 GTSNPN, CDR2 SVGIG (reference sequence). The CDR3 is made up of 13 amino acids. V was pared by 8 bases and J by 6 bases, with 9 bases of the junction left unmatched. CDR3 sequence reads: CARTLAGSNEQFF. The CDR3 bases are TGTGCCCGCACGCTAGCGGGTTCCAATGAGCAGTTCTTC.

The rearrangement joins TRBV12-3 or TRBV12-4 to TRBJ2-3; 8 nucleotides agree with TRBD2. The CDR3 is made up of 16 amino acids. V was clipped by 6 bases and J by 5 bases; unmatched bases: 13. DNA of the CDR3: TGTGCCAGCAGCCGCAGGCGGGCGGGAGGCATAGATACGCAGTATTTT. It specifies CASSRRRAGGIDTQYF.

The gene calls are TRBV29-1 and TRBJ2-7, with 9 bases aligning to TRBD1. This CDR3 is 14 amino acids long. V gave up 4 bases and J gave up 3 bases; unmatched junction bases: 7. Germline V CDR1 and CDR2: SQVTM, ANQGSEA. The CDR3, as DNA: TGCAGCGTTGCTTGGACAGGGGCGATCTACGAGCAGTACTTC. This sequence encodes CSVAWTGAIYEQYF.

The chain has TRBV6-6 and TRBJ1-2; 9 bases align to TRBD1. This CDR3 has 16 residues. The germline gives CDR1 MNHNY, CDR2 SVGAGI (reference sequence). V gave up 3 bases and J gave up 4 bases; unmatched junction bases: 9. The CDR3 is CASSYGTGTSSYGYTF. In DNA, the CDR3 is TGTGCCAGCAGTTATGGGACAGGGACCTCTAGCTATGGCTACACCTTC.

V and J are TRBV4-2 and TRBJ2-5; the D gene is possibly TRBD2 (5 bases). The germline gives CDR1 LGHNA, CDR2 YNFKEQ. The V and J ends lost 5 bases and 5 bases respectively, with 18 bases between them. This CDR3 is 15 amino acids long. DNA for the CDR3: TGTGCCAGCAGCTATCCCCGGGATGTCTTCGAGACCCAGTACTTC. It codes for CASSYPRDVFETQYF.

J is TRBJ2-7 and V is TRBV28; D gene unclear. The CDR3 consists of 14 residues. V dropped 5 bases and J dropped 3 bases, with 14 bases sitting between them. The V gene's germline CDR1 is MDHEN and CDR2 SYDVKM. The CDR3 DNA sequence: TGTGCCAGCAGTCCCGAGATCGTGGGCTACGAGCAGTACTTC. Its protein product is CASSPEIVGYEQYF.

The rearrangement links TRBV15 to TRBJ2-1, with TRBD2 as a possible D gene (6 bases). V was trimmed by 9 bases and J by 3 bases, leaving 15 bases between them. CDR3 length: 14 amino acids. From germline, CDR1 is LNHNV and CDR2 YYDKDF (reference sequence). Written as DNA, the CDR3 is TGTGCCACTGAGCGGGCCTACTTCTACAATGAGCAGTTCTTC. It codes for CATERAYFYNEQFF.

This clonotype was found a few times. V gene TRBV10-1 combines with J gene TRBJ2-7, with 8 bases identical to TRBD2. The trim removed 4 bases at V and 5 bases at J, leaving 7 bases unmatched. Germline CDR1 reads WNHNN; CDR2 reads SYGVQD (reference sequence). CDR3 length: 14 residues. The CDR3 DNA follows: TGCGCCAGCAGTGGACCGAACGGGAGGGACGAGCAGTACTTC. Translation: CASSGPNGRDEQYF.

This chain uses TRBV4-1 with TRBJ2-5; D call uncertain. Germline assignment: CDR1 MGHRA and CDR2 YSYEKL. Trimming left V 6 bases short and J 0 bases short, with 11 bases between. The CDR3 length is 14 residues. CDR3 in DNA: TGCGCCAGCAGTCTAGACCCAAACCAAGAGACCCAGTACTTC. Amino acids: CASSLDPNQETQYF.

CDR3 region: CSVPYGGRSTDTQYF. As DNA, the CDR3 is TGCAGCGTACCCTATGGCGGGAGAAGCACAGATACGCAGTATTTT. The chain has TRBV29-1 and TRBJ2-3, with TRBD2 matching 7 bases. The CDR3 consists of 15 residues. V gave up 6 bases and J gave up 0 bases; unmatched junction bases: 9. Germline-derived CDR1 and CDR2 are SQVTM and ANQGSEA.

This clonotype has a handful of counts. This chain connects TRBV11-2 to TRBJ2-7, with D possibly TRBD1 on 6 matching bases. CDR1 is SGHAT and CDR2 is FQNNGV in the germline V gene. Between the trimmed V and J ends, which lost 5 bases and 3 bases, there was a span of 20 bases. The CDR3 length is 16 residues. CDR3 amino acids: CASSPDGTRGNYEQYF. The CDR3 nucleotides read TGTGCCAGCAGCCCAGATGGGACACGGGGAAACTACGAGCAGTACTTC.

The gene calls are TRBV10-3 and TRBJ2-1, with 11 bases that match TRBD2. The junction had 6 bases not matched to a gene; V was cut back by 8 bases and J by 3 bases. The CDR3 is 15 residues long. Germline values: CDR1 ENHRY, CDR2 SYGVKD. CDR3 nucleotide sequence: TGTGCCATCGCAACTAGCGGGAGACTCTACAATGAGCAGTTCTTC. It codes for CAIATSGRLYNEQFF.

The gene calls are TRBV29-1 and TRBJ1-1, with D maybe TRBD1 (6 bases). Germline assignment: CDR1 SQVTM and CDR2 ANQGSEA. Deletions cut 7 bases from V and 3 bases from J, with 15 bases between. The CDR3 length is 13 residues. CDR3 sequence (DNA): TGCAGCGCCACCAAGGGGGGGGACACTGAAGCTTTCTTT. Its translation is CSATKGGDTEAFF.

The chain links TRBV5-1 to TRBJ2-1; 10 bases fit TRBD2. Unmatched junction bases numbered 5, after V lost 4 bases and J lost 4 bases. Germline CDR1 and CDR2: SGHRS and YFSETQ. The length of the CDR3 is 15 residues. The CDR3 DNA reads as TGCGCCAGCAGCCGGCGGACTAGCGGTTACAATGAGCAGTTCTTC. It is translated as CASSRRTSGYNEQFF. Drawing the rest from reference TRBV5-1 and TRBJ2-1, the complete variable domain is KAGVTQTPRYLIKTRGQQVTLSCSPISGHRSVSWYQQTPGQGLQFLFEYFSETQRNKGNFPGRFSGRQFSNSRSEMNVSTLELGDSALYLCASSRRTSGYNEQFFGPGTRLTVL.

CDR3: CASSARTVKGETQYF. CDR3 DNA sequence: TGCGCCAGCAGCGCAAGGACAGTAAAGGGGGAGACCCAGTACTTC. The chain is built from TRBV5-1 and TRBJ2-5, with a tentative D call TRBD1 (6 bases). Trimming pared 4 bases from V and 5 bases from J, leaving 18 bases between. The germline CDR1 and CDR2 sequences are SGHRS and YFSETQ. This CDR3 contains 15 residues.

This chain joins TRBV5-1 and TRBJ2-1, with D possibly matching TRBD1 (5 bases). The CDR3 loop spans 13 amino acids. V was cut by 2 bases and J by 4 bases, with 7 bases left in between. The germline gives CDR1 SGHRS, CDR2 YFSETQ. CDR3 in amino acids: CASSLQAYNEQFF. In DNA, the CDR3 is TGCGCCAGCAGCTTACAGGCGTACAATGAGCAGTTCTTC.

The gene calls are TRBV7-2 and TRBJ2-3, with no clear D. This CDR3 region has 13 residues. The germline V gene encodes CDR1 SGHTA and CDR2 FQGNSA. V gave up 3 bases and J gave up 4 bases, with 8 bases separating them. CDR3 DNA sequence: TGTGCCAGCAGCTTTCAAAGTGCAGATACGCAGTATTTT. It specifies CASSFQSADTQYF.